This entry lists 2 T cell receptor beta chains sequenced from one sample in a study of T cells after posttransplantation cyclophosphamide. The protocol was immunoSEQ multiplex PCR, while the TCRdb copy is restricted to in-frame clones and leaves out a portion. Observed in the sample are 35,000 to 40,000 clones, none of them singletons. Sequences were obtained from PBMCs. The receptor set was obtained from a man in his forties or fifties in good health, CMV-negative, and a related stem cell transplant donor.

Many counts were recorded for this clone. The chain combines TRBV19 with TRBJ1-1, with D unresolved. V dropped 5 bases and J dropped 8 bases, with 9 bases sitting between them. This CDR3 has 11 amino acids. Germline assignment: CDR1 LNHDA and CDR2 SQIVND (reference sequence). CDR3 sequence (DNA): TGTGCCAGTAGTTATATACAGGAAGCTTTCTTT. This gives the protein CASSYIQEAFF.

This clone was seen repeatedly, ten times or more. The gene calls are TRBV19 and TRBJ2-7; 11 nucleotides align to TRBD1. The V segment lost 5 bases and the J segment 3 bases; nucleotides outside the gene matches: 9. This CDR3 has 16 amino acids. Germline loops: CDR1 LNHDA, CDR2 SQIVND (reference sequence). In DNA, the CDR3 is TGTGCCAGTAGTTTTTCCCCGGGACAGGGGGTCTACGAGCAGTACTTC. Protein: CASSFSPGQGVYEQYF.